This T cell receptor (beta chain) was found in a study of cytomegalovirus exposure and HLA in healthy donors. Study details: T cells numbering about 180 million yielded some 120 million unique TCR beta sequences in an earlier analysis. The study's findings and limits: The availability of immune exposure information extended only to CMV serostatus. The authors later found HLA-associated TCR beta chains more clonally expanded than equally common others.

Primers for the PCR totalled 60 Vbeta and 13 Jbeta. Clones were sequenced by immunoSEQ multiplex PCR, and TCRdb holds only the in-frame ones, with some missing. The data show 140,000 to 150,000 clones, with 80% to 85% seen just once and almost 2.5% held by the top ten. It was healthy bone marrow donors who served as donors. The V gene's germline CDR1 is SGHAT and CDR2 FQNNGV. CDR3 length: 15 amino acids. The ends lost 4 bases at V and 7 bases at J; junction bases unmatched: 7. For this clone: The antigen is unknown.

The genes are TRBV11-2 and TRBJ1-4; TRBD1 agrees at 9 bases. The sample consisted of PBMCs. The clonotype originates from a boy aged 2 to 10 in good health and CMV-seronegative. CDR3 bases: TGTGCCAGCAGCTCAATTGGACAGGGGACTGAAAAACTGTTTTTT. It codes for CASSSIGQGTEKLFF.